This T cell receptor beta chain came from a study of vaccination effects on CD4 cells after COVID-19. Broader study findings: Pronounced clonal contraction occurred in clones induced by infection and by vaccine late after vaccination.

ViraFEST used viral peptide pools to expand antigen-specific CD4+ T cells before sequencing. At the end of about 10 days of culture, CD4+ T cells were isolated. Previously uninfected by SARS-CoV-2, the vaccine recipients also showed negative nucleocapsid antibodies. CDR3 length equals 14 residues. The germline CDR1 and CDR2 sequences are SNHLY and FYNNEI. Trimming cost V 7 bases and J 7 bases, with 16 bases left between them. To note about this clone: The target antigen is unknown.

Profiled with immunoSEQ multiplex PCR; TCRdb holds only in-frame clones, not every one. The data hold about 41,000 clones, with approximately 80% observed a single time. Source: CD4+ T cells from PBMCs cultured with HCoV-NL63 spike peptides, taken before COVID-19 vaccination. The TCR comes from a human donor who received a COVID-19 vaccine. The genes are TRBV2 and TRBJ1-4; possible D gene TRBD1, 5 bases. In DNA, the CDR3 is TGTGCCAGCACCCGATCTCCCGGGGGTGAAAAACTGTTTTTT. Translating it yields CASTRSPGGEKLFF.